These T cell receptor beta chains were read from a single sample in a study of blood T cell repertoires in COVID-19. Some clones are missing from TCRdb's copy, which holds only in-frame ones; the method was immunoSEQ multiplex PCR. The sample has approximately 150,000 clones, around 81% seen once. Sequencing was performed on peripheral blood. Source of these receptors: a man in his 70s with active or convalescent COVID-19. CDR3s include the opening cysteine and the closing phenylalanine or tryptophan. Fields, in order: clone size, V gene, D gene, J gene, CDR3 length, CDR3 DNA, CDR3 protein. A D gene is named only where the DNA matches it firmly. Size is stated for part of the rows, as once, few or many counts, or as a class when the clone is expanded.

clone size: once
V gene: TRBV27
D gene: NA
J gene: TRBJ1-1
CDR3 length: 13
CDR3 DNA: TGTGCCAGCAGTATCTTTAGGAACACTGAAGCTTTCTTT
CDR3 protein: CASSIFRNTEAFF

clone size: NA
V gene: TRBV5-6
D gene: NA
J gene: TRBJ1-2
CDR3 length: 13
CDR3 DNA: TGTGCCAGCAGCCAGGACAGTCTCTATGGCTACACCTTC
CDR3 protein: CASSQDSLYGYTF

clone size: NA
V gene: TRBV9
D gene: NA
J gene: TRBJ2-3
CDR3 length: 16
CDR3 DNA: TGTGCCAGCAGCGTAGGTTCAGACAGTAGCACAGATACGCAGTATTTT
CDR3 protein: CASSVGSDSSTDTQYF

clone size: NA
V gene: TRBV29-1
D gene: TRBD2
J gene: TRBJ2-3
CDR3 length: 16
CDR3 DNA: TGCAGCGTTGAAGGCGGACTAGCGGGAGGGGGAGATACGCAGTATTTT
CDR3 protein: CSVEGGLAGGGDTQYF

clone size: NA
V gene: TRBV6-2/TRBV6-3
D gene: NA
J gene: TRBJ1-1
CDR3 length: 13
CDR3 DNA: TGTGCCAGCAGTTATTCGGTCGGCACTGAAGCTTTCTTT
CDR3 protein: CASSYSVGTEAFF

clone size: NA
V gene: TRBV7-9
D gene: TRBD1
J gene: TRBJ2-4
CDR3 length: 15
CDR3 DNA: TGTGCCAGCAGCTTAGAAGGGACAGGGAAAAACATTCAGTACTTC
CDR3 protein: CASSLEGTGKNIQYF

clone size: NA
V gene: TRBV28
D gene: TRBD1
J gene: TRBJ1-2
CDR3 length: 12
CDR3 DNA: TGTGCCAGCAGTGACAGGGTAAGAGGCTACACCTTC
CDR3 protein: CASSDRVRGYTF

clone size: NA
V gene: TRBV5-1
D gene: TRBD2
J gene: TRBJ2-1
CDR3 length: 17
CDR3 DNA: TGCGCCAGCAGCTACGGGGTAGCTAGCGGGAGGGCAAATGAGCAGTTCTTC
CDR3 protein: CASSYGVASGRANEQFF

clone size: few
V gene: TRBV19
D gene: NA
J gene: TRBJ1-5
CDR3 length: 15
CDR3 DNA: TGTGCCAGTAGTCAGGGAACTACCCCGCATTGGCCCCAGCATTTT
CDR3 protein: CASSQGTTPHWPQHF

clone size: NA
V gene: TRBV29-1
D gene: NA
J gene: TRBJ2-1
CDR3 length: 12
CDR3 DNA: TGCAGCGTTGAATACACAAACAATGAGCAGTTCTTC
CDR3 protein: CSVEYTNNEQFF

clone size: NA
V gene: TRBV5-1
D gene: TRBD1
J gene: TRBJ1-4
CDR3 length: 15
CDR3 DNA: TGCGCCAGCAGCTCATCGGGACAGCCTAATGAAAAACTGTTTTTT
CDR3 protein: CASSSSGQPNEKLFF

clone size: NA
V gene: TRBV18
D gene: TRBD2
J gene: TRBJ2-1
CDR3 length: 15
CDR3 DNA: TGTGCCAGCTCATCTAGACTAGCGGGAGAGGGTGAGCAGTTCTTC
CDR3 protein: CASSSRLAGEGEQFF

clone size: NA
V gene: TRBV9
D gene: NA
J gene: TRBJ2-2
CDR3 length: 15
CDR3 DNA: TGTGCCAGCAGCTCCAGATACAGGGACGACGGGGAGCTGTTTTTT
CDR3 protein: CASSSRYRDDGELFF

clone size: NA
V gene: TRBV9
D gene: TRBD1
J gene: TRBJ2-1
CDR3 length: 16
CDR3 DNA: TGTGCCAGCAGCGCCACAGGGGTGGCCTCCTACAATGAGCAGTTCTTC
CDR3 protein: CASSATGVASYNEQFF

clone size: NA
V gene: TRBV7-8
D gene: NA
J gene: TRBJ1-5
CDR3 length: 14
CDR3 DNA: TGTGCCAGCAGCTTAGGGGGGCAGAGGGGGCCCCAGCATTTT
CDR3 protein: CASSLGGQRGPQHF

clone size: few
V gene: TRBV7-9
D gene: NA
J gene: TRBJ2-3
CDR3 length: 15
CDR3 DNA: TGTGCCAGCAGCTTCGGGGCAGGGGGCACAGATACGCAGTATTTT
CDR3 protein: CASSFGAGGTDTQYF

clone size: NA
V gene: TRBV28
D gene: NA
J gene: TRBJ1-3
CDR3 length: 15
CDR3 DNA: TGTGCCAGCGGTTTTCAACGGGGCTCTGGAAACACCATATATTTT
CDR3 protein: CASGFQRGSGNTIYF

clone size: once
V gene: TRBV3-1/TRBV3-2
D gene: NA
J gene: TRBJ2-7
CDR3 length: 15
CDR3 DNA: TGTGCCAGCAGCCGGGAAGACAGTCCCCTCTACGAGCAGTACTTC
CDR3 protein: CASSREDSPLYEQYF

clone size: once
V gene: TRBV28
D gene: NA
J gene: TRBJ1-3
CDR3 length: 19
CDR3 DNA: TGTGCCAGCAGTCCCGGACTCAGATACTCACTGCGTAGTAGGGACACCATATATTTT
CDR3 protein: CASSPGLRYSLRSRDTIYF

clone size: NA
V gene: TRBV15
D gene: TRBD1
J gene: TRBJ1-2
CDR3 length: 16
CDR3 DNA: TGTGCCACCAGCAGAGTGGGGACAGGGGGCTTCTGGGGCTACACCTTC
CDR3 protein: CATSRVGTGGFWGYTF

clone size: once
V gene: TRBV5-1
D gene: TRBD1
J gene: TRBJ2-7
CDR3 length: 15
CDR3 DNA: TGCGCCAGCAGCGCAACCGGACAGGGTGTTTACGAGCAGTACTTC
CDR3 protein: CASSATGQGVYEQYF

clone size: NA
V gene: TRBV25-1
D gene: NA
J gene: TRBJ2-7
CDR3 length: 16
CDR3 DNA: TGTGCCAGCAGTCCCCCTGTTACGGGGGGCAGTTACGAGCAGTACTTC
CDR3 protein: CASSPPVTGGSYEQYF

clone size: NA
V gene: TRBV7-8
D gene: NA
J gene: TRBJ2-7
CDR3 length: 12
CDR3 DNA: TGTGCCAGCAGCTTAGTCACCTACGAGCAGTACTTC
CDR3 protein: CASSLVTYEQYF

clone size: NA
V gene: TRBV27
D gene: TRBD1
J gene: TRBJ1-3
CDR3 length: 15
CDR3 DNA: TGTGCCAGCAGTCCCAGGACAGGGGGAGCAAACACCATATATTTT
CDR3 protein: CASSPRTGGANTIYF

clone size: NA
V gene: TRBV18
D gene: TRBD1
J gene: TRBJ1-2
CDR3 length: 15
CDR3 DNA: TGTGCCAGCTCACCTTCCGGGACAGGGAACTATGGCTACACCTTC
CDR3 protein: CASSPSGTGNYGYTF

clone size: NA
V gene: TRBV6-2/TRBV6-3
D gene: NA
J gene: TRBJ1-5
CDR3 length: 15
CDR3 DNA: TGTGCCAGCAGTTACGGCCAGGTTAGCAATCAGCCCCAGCATTTT
CDR3 protein: CASSYGQVSNQPQHF

clone size: NA
V gene: TRBV3-1/TRBV3-2
D gene: TRBD2
J gene: TRBJ2-1
CDR3 length: 12
CDR3 DNA: TGTGCCAGCAGCCAAGCGGGAGGGGAGCAGTTCTTC
CDR3 protein: CASSQAGGEQFF

clone size: NA
V gene: TRBV9
D gene: NA
J gene: TRBJ1-1
CDR3 length: 14
CDR3 DNA: TGTGCCAGCAGCCCTTCTGTTGGCAACACTGAAGCTTTCTTT
CDR3 protein: CASSPSVGNTEAFF

clone size: NA
V gene: TRBV19
D gene: NA
J gene: TRBJ2-2
CDR3 length: 14
CDR3 DNA: TGTGCCAGCTCGGGACTCCAATACACCGGGGAGCTGTTTTTT
CDR3 protein: CASSGLQYTGELFF

clone size: NA
V gene: TRBV7-3
D gene: TRBD1
J gene: TRBJ2-7
CDR3 length: 13
CDR3 DNA: TGTGCCAGCAGCTTTGACAGGGGGTCGAAGCAGTACTTC
CDR3 protein: CASSFDRGSKQYF

clone size: NA
V gene: TRBV29-1
D gene: TRBD1
J gene: TRBJ2-1
CDR3 length: 14
CDR3 DNA: TGCAGCGCCCCGACAGGGATCTCAAGCAATGAGCAGTTCTTC
CDR3 protein: CSAPTGISSNEQFF

clone size: once
V gene: TRBV6-5
D gene: NA
J gene: TRBJ1-2
CDR3 length: 16
CDR3 DNA: TGTGCCAGCAGTTACCCACTTAACAGTAGAAACTATGGCTACACCTTC
CDR3 protein: CASSYPLNSRNYGYTF

clone size: NA
V gene: TRBV2
D gene: NA
J gene: TRBJ1-6
CDR3 length: 15
CDR3 DNA: TGTGCCAGCAAGTATCCGGGCTCCTATAATTCACCCCTCCACTTT
CDR3 protein: CASKYPGSYNSPLHF

clone size: NA
V gene: TRBV6-2/TRBV6-3
D gene: NA
J gene: TRBJ2-3
CDR3 length: 14
CDR3 DNA: TGTGCCAGCAGTTACTCAACGGGATCAGATACGCAGTATTTT
CDR3 protein: CASSYSTGSDTQYF

clone size: NA
V gene: TRBV18
D gene: TRBD1
J gene: TRBJ2-6
CDR3 length: 17
CDR3 DNA: TGTGCCAGCTCACCTCGGGACAGCAGCTCTGGGGCCAACGTCCTGACTTTC
CDR3 protein: CASSPRDSSSGANVLTF